This T cell receptor (beta chain) is from a study of T-cell memory formation after mild COVID-19. Libraries for TCRalpha and TCRbeta carried sample barcodes and unique molecular identifiers via 5'RACE. TCRdb called the 5' RACE reads again in MiXCR, with one record for every CDR3 protein. The data show 400,000 to 500,000 distinct CDR3 sequences, around 20% seen once. The ends lost 2 bases at V and 1 base at J; junction bases unmatched: 3. Germline CDR1 and CDR2: SEHNR and FQNEAQ (reference sequence). The CDR3 has 16 amino acids. The sequence derives from an adult woman who had mild COVID-19 (a few samples of this study predate the infection). Cell type and time point are not known. The chain recombines TRBV7-9 with TRBJ2-3, with 10 positions matching TRBD2. The sample was PBMCs or a T cell subset sorted from them (not recorded which). The CDR3 loop is CASSLNGLAGTDTQYF. The CDR3 coding sequence is TGTGCCAGCAGCTTAAATGGACTAGCGGGCACAGATACGCAGTATTTT.